Shown below are 17 T cell receptor beta chains from a single sample sequenced in a study of beta chain features in type 1 diabetes. TCRB transcripts that were expressed got sequenced, as all of the isolated RNA had been reverse transcribed. Clones were sequenced by immunoSEQ multiplex PCR, and TCRdb holds only the in-frame ones, with some missing. The table lists fewer than 400,000 clones, 8% of them singletons. The sequenced material came from central memory CD4+ T cells from blood. The receptors here all came from a woman aged 18-30 years in good health.

The genes are TRBV29-1 and TRBJ2-7; D may match TRBD1 or TRBD2 (6 bases each). The length of the CDR3 is 14 residues. V was shortened by 7 bases and J by 2 bases, with 18 bases between the two germline ends. Per germline, CDR1 SQVTM and CDR2 ANQGSEA. The CDR3 bases are TGCAGCGCGGGAGAGACAGGAATAACCTACGAGCAGTACTTC. This encodes CSAGETGITYEQYF.

This clone turned up a few times. The rearrangement links TRBV13 to TRBJ1-3; D possibly corresponds to TRBD1 (6 bases). The CDR3 loop spans 15 amino acids. From germline, CDR1 is PRHDT and CDR2 FYEKMQ (reference sequence). Trimming left V 5 bases short and J 4 bases short, with 15 bases between. CDR3 residues: CASSAIRDMGNTIYF. The CDR3 DNA is TGTGCCAGCAGCGCGATCCGGGACATGGGAAACACCATATATTTT.

This clone was seen only a few times. The chain uses TRBV15 and TRBJ1-5; 7 bases map to TRBD1. Germline values: CDR1 LNHNV, CDR2 YYDKDF (reference sequence). The CDR3 loop spans 18 amino acids. The ends lost 3 bases at V and 1 base at J; junction bases unmatched: 12. The CDR3 protein is CATSRSGQVVASNQPQHF. The CDR3 DNA follows: TGTGCCACCAGCAGGAGTGGACAGGTAGTAGCAAGCAATCAGCCCCAGCATTTT.

This rearrangement joins TRBV7-2 to TRBJ1-4; D perhaps matches TRBD1 (6 bases). This CDR3 is 14 amino acids long. Trimming cost V 3 bases and J 8 bases, with 13 bases left between them. Per the germline V gene, CDR1 is SGHTA and CDR2 is FQGNSA. The CDR3 spells CASSFGLRGEKLFF. In DNA form, the CDR3 reads TGTGCCAGCAGCTTCGGGCTAAGGGGGGAAAAACTGTTTTTT.

V gene TRBV28 combines with J gene TRBJ1-2, with D perhaps TRBD1 (6 bases). Trimming left V 9 bases short and J 4 bases short, with 12 bases between. This CDR3 has 12 residues. Germline V CDR1 and CDR2: MDHEN, SYDVKM. Here the CDR3 reads CASSRGPYGYTF. The CDR3 bases are TGTGCCAGTTCCAGGGGCCCCTATGGCTACACCTTC.

This clone was observed a few times. The V call is TRBV10-3, the J call TRBJ1-2; 7 positions agree with TRBD1. With V trimmed by 3 bases and J by 2 bases, 6 bases remained unmatched. CDR1 and CDR2 from the germline V gene are ENHRY and SYGVKD. The CDR3 spans 15 residues. In DNA, the CDR3 is TGTGCCATCAGTGACCTCACAGGGGAGAACTATGGCTACACCTTC. This translates into CAISDLTGENYGYTF.

This clone came up a few times. The chain links TRBV10-3 to TRBJ2-7, with D possibly matching TRBD2 (7 bases). Germline CDR1 is ENHRY and CDR2 is SYGVKD. The CDR3 length is 15 residues. Trimming removed 4 bases at V and 2 bases at J, with 15 bases between. In nucleotides, the CDR3 is TGTGCCATCAGTGTCGGGGGGCCGAACACCTACGAGCAGTACTTC. This codes for CAISVGGPNTYEQYF.

The chain carries TRBV4-3 and TRBJ2-7, with D possibly matching TRBD2 (5 bases). The CDR3 is 15 amino acids. Germline-derived CDR1 and CDR2 are LGHNA and YSLEER. Deletions cut 0 bases from V and 3 bases from J, with 12 bases between. CDR3 coding DNA: TGCGCCAGCAGCCAAGATCCAGGAGGCTTCTACGAGCAGTACTTC. It specifies CASSQDPGGFYEQYF.

Only a few counts were recorded for this clone. V usage is TRBV7-9 and J usage is TRBJ2-7; tentatively, D is TRBD2 (6 bases). The CDR3 loop spans 17 amino acids. Trimming took 3 bases from V and 1 from J, leaving 19 bases between them. Germline loops: CDR1 SEHNR, CDR2 FQNEAQ (reference sequence). The CDR3 DNA reads TGTGCCAGCAGCTTTTGGCCACCGGGAGTAGCGTCCTACGAGCAGTACTTC. It yields the protein CASSFWPPGVASYEQYF.

A note on this clone: At one end the junction does not follow the germline gene, possibly because of a read error. This chain joins TRBV6-1 and TRBJ1-4; possibly TRBD1 for D (6 bases). CDR3 length: 16 amino acids. Looked up from germline, CDR1 is MNHNS and CDR2 is SASEGT. The CDR3 is CASSEGGGVSKEKLFF. The CDR3 region has the DNA TGTGCCAGCAGTGAAGGGGGGGGCGTTTCTAAGGAAAAACTGTTTTTT.

J is TRBJ2-5 and V is TRBV5-1, with 7 bases that match TRBD1. The CDR3 covers 17 residues. Per the germline V gene, CDR1 is SGHRS and CDR2 is YFSETQ. Losses at the gene ends were 5 bases for V and 2 bases for J; bases not matched to a gene: 15. Here the CDR3 DNA reads TGCGCCAGCAGTTTAGGGGAGACAGGGCCTGGGCAAGAGACCCAGTACTTC. This gives the protein CASSLGETGPGQETQYF.

A few counts support this clone. V gene TRBV28 combines with J gene TRBJ2-6; D is undetermined. The CDR3 sequence is 15 residues long. The V gene's germline CDR1 is MDHEN and CDR2 SYDVKM. Trimming left V 2 bases short and J 4 bases short, with 9 bases between. DNA of the CDR3: TGTGCCAGCAGTTTAGGTCTATCCGGGGCCAACGTCCTGACTTTC. This sequence encodes CASSLGLSGANVLTF.

Notes on this clone: The same CDR3 is also encoded by other DNA sequences in this sample. The gene calls are TRBV18 and TRBJ2-2; D is undetermined. V lost 3 bases and J lost 4, with 6 bases in between. Germline V gives CDR1 KGHSH, CDR2 LQKENI. This CDR3 is 13 amino acids long. CDR3 sequence: CASSPQGTGELFF. In DNA, the CDR3 is TGTGCCAGCTCACCCCAAGGCACCGGGGAGCTGTTTTTT.

J is TRBJ2-1 and V is TRBV18; D might be TRBD1 (5 bases). V lost 4 bases, J lost 3 bases, and 10 bases lay in between. This CDR3 spans 14 amino acids. CDR1 and CDR2 from the germline V gene are KGHSH and LQKENI. The CDR3: CASSRQTDYNEQFF. The CDR3 coding sequence is TGTGCCAGCTCACGACAGACCGACTACAATGAGCAGTTCTTC.

This clone turned up a few times. Other DNA sequences in the sample encode the same CDR3. V and J are TRBV28 and TRBJ1-2; D unresolved. Germline V gene sequence: CDR1 MDHEN, CDR2 SYDVKM. Trimming took off 2 bases at V and 2 bases at J, with 6 bases between the two ends. CDR3 length: 13 amino acids. The CDR3 protein is CASSLGTNYGYTF. The CDR3 DNA is TGTGCCAGCAGTTTAGGCACCAACTATGGCTACACCTTC.

In the case of this clone: This specimen includes other DNA sequences encoding the same CDR3. The rearrangement uses TRBV28 and TRBJ2-7; 7 bases agree with TRBD1. Germline lookup yields CDR1 MDHEN and CDR2 SYDVKM. The CDR3 sequence is 14 residues long. V was pared by 3 bases and J by 3 bases, with 5 bases of the junction left unmatched. CDR3 sequence: CASSLGDRDYEQYF. In nucleotides, the CDR3 is TGTGCCAGCAGTTTGGGCGACAGGGACTACGAGCAGTACTTC.

A word on this clone: This same CDR3 is encoded by further DNA sequences in the sample. The J gene is TRBJ1-1, the V gene TRBV29-1; TRBD1 agrees at 9 bases. V lost 6 bases and J lost 5; bases outside the gene matches: 1. The CDR3 contains 11 residues. Germline values: CDR1 SQVTM, CDR2 ANQGSEA. The CDR3 region is CSVDRGTEAFF. The CDR3 DNA follows: TGCAGCGTGGACAGGGGAACTGAAGCTTTCTTT.